A selection of T cell receptor beta chains follows, all from one sample in a study of T cell changes during pregnancy in multiple sclerosis. Clones were read by immunoSEQ multiplex PCR, and TCRdb kept only the in-frame ones, dropping some. Of fewer than 50,000 clones listed, roughly 90% were seen once; the top ten hold 4% to 5%. Sequences were derived from peripheral blood, sampled in the second trimester of pregnancy. These receptors were taken from a female donor in good health, enrolled as a control in a pregnancy study. The CDR3 runs from the conserved cysteine through the conserved F or W. A D gene is named only where the DNA matches it firmly. Size is omitted from some rows. Given values are once, few, many or a class for expanded clones.

CDR3	DNA	size	D	V	J
CSAAGSYEQYF	TGCAGCGCTGCAGGATCCTACGAGCAGTACTTC	once	.	TRBV29-1	TRBJ2-7
CASSTRGRYGYTF	TGTGCCAGCAGTACCCGCGGGAGGTATGGCTACACCTTC	.	.	TRBV6-5	TRBJ1-2
CASINQGAPAEQFF	TGTGCCAGCATCAACCAGGGGGCGCCGGCTGAGCAGTTCTTC	.	TRBD1	TRBV2	TRBJ2-1
CASSAGDNIQYF	TGTGCCAGCAGCGCGGGGGATAATATTCAGTACTTC	.	.	TRBV9	TRBJ2-4
CAISGGTQGYTEAFF	TGTGCCATCAGTGGGGGAACACAGGGGTACACTGAAGCTTTCTTT	few	TRBD1	TRBV10-3	TRBJ1-1
CASSQAGGASDTQYF	TGTGCCAGCAGCCAAGCGGGAGGGGCTTCGGATACGCAGTATTTT	.	TRBD2	TRBV11-2	TRBJ2-3
CASSEGTGVTGELFF	TGTGCCAGCAGTGAGGGGACAGGGGTCACCGGGGAGCTGTTTTTT	.	TRBD1	TRBV2	TRBJ2-2
CASSTPGLRSPSEQFF	TGCGCCAGCAGCACGCCGGGACTCAGGTCCCCCAGTGAGCAGTTCTTC	.	.	TRBV5-1	TRBJ2-1
CASIEGTGASQPQHF	TGTGCCAGTATCGAAGGGACAGGGGCCAGTCAGCCCCAGCATTTT	.	TRBD1	TRBV19	TRBJ1-5
CAWSRQQAYEQYF	TGTGCCTGGAGTCGCCAACAGGCCTACGAGCAGTACTTC	.	.	TRBV30	TRBJ2-7
CASSPRDRVGQPQHF	TGTGCCAGCAGCCCCCGGGACAGGGTAGGTCAGCCCCAGCATTTT	.	TRBD1	TRBV5-5	TRBJ1-5
CASSQTGEGLEQYF	TGTGCCAGCAGCCAAACTGGGGAGGGGCTCGAGCAGTACTTC	.	TRBD2	TRBV14	TRBJ2-7
CASSLDREHYGYTF	TGTGCCAGCTCACTGGACAGGGAGCACTATGGCTACACCTTC	.	TRBD1	TRBV18	TRBJ1-2
CASSPRDRSSYEQYF	TGTGCCAGCTCCCCCCGGGACAGAAGCTCCTACGAGCAGTACTTC	.	TRBD1	TRBV18	TRBJ2-7
CASSLGGLESGEQYF	TGTGCCAGCAGCTTAGGGGGACTAGAAAGTGGCGAGCAGTACTTC	.	TRBD2	TRBV11-2	TRBJ2-7
CASSSPSDSYNEQFF	TGTGCCAGCAGCAGCCCTAGCGACTCCTACAATGAGCAGTTCTTC	once	.	TRBV9	TRBJ2-1
CASSALAEGYEQYF	TGTGCCAGCAGTGCACTAGCGGAGGGTTACGAGCAGTACTTC	.	TRBD2	TRBV27	TRBJ2-7
CASSPTIRQLAENIQYF	TGCGCCAGCAGCCCCACAATCCGACAGCTAGCGGAAAACATTCAGTACTTC	.	TRBD2	TRBV4-1	TRBJ2-4
CASSTSGGLNEQFF	TGTGCCAGCAGTACTAGCGGGGGGCTCAATGAGCAGTTCTTC	once	TRBD2	TRBV27	TRBJ2-1
CAWSPGTGAGYTF	TGTGCCTGGAGTCCCGGGACAGGGGCTGGCTACACCTTC	.	TRBD1	TRBV30	TRBJ1-2